This is a list of T cell receptor beta chains from one sample in a study of cytomegalovirus exposure and HLA in healthy donors. Repertoires were generated with immunoSEQ multiplex PCR, while TCRdb's copy carries only in-frame clones and drops some. The repertoire holds tens of thousands of clones, with more than 70% as singletons. Material: PBMCs. The receptors shown here come from a woman younger than 35 in good health and CMV-seronegative. The CDR3 runs from the conserved cysteine through the conserved F or W. A D gene is named only where the DNA matches it firmly. Some rows have no size entry. The others give once, few or many, or a class for an expanded clone.

clone_size	j_call	d_call	v_call	cdr3_nt	cdr3_aa
NA	TRBJ1-2	TRBD1	TRBV27	TGTGCCAGCAGTTTGACAGGGACTTATGGCTACACCTTC	CASSLTGTYGYTF
NA	TRBJ1-4	NA	TRBV30	TGTGCCTGGACTGTGACGGGGGGCGGGAATGAAAAACTGTTTTTT	CAWTVTGGGNEKLFF
NA	TRBJ2-1	TRBD1	TRBV6-1	TGTGCCACCGACAGGGGGGGACACAATGAGCAGTTCTTC	CATDRGGHNEQFF
NA	TRBJ2-1	NA	TRBV5-4	TGTGCCAGCAGCTTGGACAGCTCCGAGCAGTTCTTC	CASSLDSSEQFF
once	TRBJ2-4	NA	TRBV6-1	TGTGCCACCCATGCAGGGTCGAGAAACATTCAGTACTTC	CATHAGSRNIQYF
NA	TRBJ1-2	NA	TRBV5-4	TGTGCCAGCAGCTTGGCCCTAGGGGTGGACTATGGCTACACCTTC	CASSLALGVDYGYTF
NA	TRBJ2-7	NA	TRBV6-6	TGTGCCAGCAGTCACCCGGAGGGGTCCCTCTACGAGCAGTACTTC	CASSHPEGSLYEQYF
NA	TRBJ1-5	NA	TRBV7-9	TGTGCCAGCAGCCCAACAGGGTCTGGTCAGCCCCAGCATTTT	CASSPTGSGQPQHF
NA	TRBJ1-3	NA	TRBV5-3	TGTGCCAGAAGCTTGGAAAGGGGCTCTGGAAACACCATATATTTT	CARSLERGSGNTIYF
NA	TRBJ2-7	TRBD1	TRBV5-1	TGCGCCAGCCGCCCGGGACAGGGGGTTGGCGAGCAGTACTTC	CASRPGQGVGEQYF
NA	TRBJ2-3	NA	TRBV25-1	TGTGCCAGCATATACCAGGATACGCAGTATTTT	CASIYQDTQYF
NA	TRBJ1-2	NA	TRBV11-2	TGTGCCAGCAGCTTAGTTGGCAGTTCCCTCGAGGGCTATGGCTACACCTTC	CASSLVGSSLEGYGYTF
NA	TRBJ1-1	NA	TRBV28	TGTGCCAGCAGTTTAGGGGAGTGGGCTGAAGCTTTCTTT	CASSLGEWAEAFF
NA	TRBJ2-1	TRBD1	TRBV11-2	TGTGCCAGCAGCAGGGACAGGGAACTTGAGCAGTTCTTC	CASSRDRELEQFF
NA	TRBJ2-7	TRBD2	TRBV7-8	TGTGCCAGCAGCTTCGGGACTAGCGGGAGTGTCTACGAGCAGTACTTC	CASSFGTSGSVYEQYF
once	TRBJ1-1	TRBD1	TRBV5-5	TGTGCCAGCAGTTGGGGACAGGGGAACACTGAAGCTTTCTTT	CASSWGQGNTEAFF
NA	TRBJ1-2	TRBD1	TRBV6-4	TGTGCCAGCAGTGAACGGACAGGGGACTATGGCTACACCTTC	CASSERTGDYGYTF
NA	TRBJ2-2	TRBD2	TRBV28	TGTGCCCACGGGGGGGCATGGACCGGGGAGCTGTTTTTT	CAHGGAWTGELFF
NA	TRBJ2-7	TRBD2	TRBV11-2	TGTGCCAGCAGCGAACGACTAGCGGGATACGAGCAGTACTTC	CASSERLAGYEQYF
NA	TRBJ2-3	NA	TRBV6-5	TGTGCCAGCAGTCGGGTTCCCCACGCAGATACGCAGTATTTT	CASSRVPHADTQYF
once	TRBJ2-7	TRBD1	TRBV30	TGTGCCTGGGGCCCCGGGACAGTCTCCTACGAGCAGTACTTC	CAWGPGTVSYEQYF
NA	TRBJ1-1	NA	TRBV7-9	TGTGCCAGCAGCTTACATGGCAGGGATGATGAAGCTTTCTTT	CASSLHGRDDEAFF
NA	TRBJ1-1	TRBD1	TRBV28	TGTGCCAGCAGGCCTACCCGGACAGGGCCCACTGAAGCTTTCTTT	CASRPTRTGPTEAFF
NA	TRBJ2-7	TRBD2	TRBV28	TGTGCCAGCAGCCTAGGCCGGACCGGGACTAGCGGGTTC	CASSLGRTGTSGF
NA	TRBJ2-1	NA	TRBV5-1	TGCGCCAGCAGGGGGACTTTCAACAATGAGCAGTTCTTC	CASRGTFNNEQFF
NA	TRBJ2-5	TRBD1	TRBV28	TGTGCCAGCAGTTCGCCCGGGACAGGGGGTGAGACCCAGTACTTC	CASSSPGTGGETQYF
NA	TRBJ2-1	TRBD2	TRBV28	TGTGCCAGCAGTTTAGGGACTAGCTCCTACAATGAGCAGTTCTTC	CASSLGTSSYNEQFF
NA	TRBJ2-3	TRBD2	TRBV10-3	TGTGCCATCAGTGAGTCGATCGGGGAGGGGCTCACGCAGTATTTT	CAISESIGEGLTQYF
NA	TRBJ1-2	NA	TRBV5-4	TGTGCCAGCAGCTTGGCCTGGCCAGGGCGCTATGGCTACACCTTC	CASSLAWPGRYGYTF
NA	TRBJ2-3	TRBD2	TRBV28	TGTGCCAGCAGTTTTCTAACAGTAGCGGGGAGGGCAGATACGCAGTATTTT	CASSFLTVAGRADTQYF
NA	TRBJ2-1	TRBD2	TRBV2	TGTGCCAGCGGAGGGACTAGCGGGAGGGCTCTTGATGAGCAGTTCTTC	CASGGTSGRALDEQFF
NA	TRBJ2-4	TRBD2	TRBV5-4	TGTGCCAGCAGCGTTAGCGGGGGCCAAAACATTCAGTACTTC	CASSVSGGQNIQYF
NA	TRBJ2-7	NA	TRBV6-5	TGTGCCAGCAGTTACTCCAACGAGCAGTACTTC	CASSYSNEQYF
NA	TRBJ2-7	TRBD1	TRBV28	TGTGCCAGCACCCCTCCGGGACAGTACGCCGAGCAGTACTTC	CASTPPGQYAEQYF
NA	TRBJ2-1	NA	TRBV7-6	TGTGCCAGCAGCCCCCGAACTGCTGAGCAGTTCTTC	CASSPRTAEQFF
NA	TRBJ2-3	NA	TRBV5-6	TGTGCCAGCAGCTTGCGGCGAGAGGGCACAGATACGCAGTATTTT	CASSLRREGTDTQYF
NA	TRBJ2-1	TRBD2	TRBV5-4	TGTGCCAGCAGCTTCCCTGGACTAGCGGGGGGAGTGCTGGCCGTCAATGAGCAGTTCTTC	CASSFPGLAGGVLAVNEQFF
NA	TRBJ1-1	NA	TRBV30	TGTGCCTGGGAACAGGTTCTCAACACTGAAGCTTTCTTT	CAWEQVLNTEAFF
NA	TRBJ2-7	TRBD2	TRBV27	TGTGCCAGCCTTAGCGGGAGGGCCCCCTACGAGCAGTACTTC	CASLSGRAPYEQYF
few	TRBJ2-7	TRBD2	TRBV6-5	TGTGCCAGCAGTTACGCCGGTCGCGGGAGGGGCGAGCAGTACTTC	CASSYAGRGRGEQYF
NA	TRBJ2-3	TRBD2	TRBV10-3	TGTGCCTCCACCTCCGGGACTAGGAGCACAGATACGCAGTATTTT	CASTSGTRSTDTQYF
NA	TRBJ1-2	TRBD1	TRBV29-1	TGCAGCGTTAATACGGGACAGGGGATTTTCTTCTTC	CSVNTGQGIFFF
NA	TRBJ2-3	TRBD2	TRBV7-2	TGTGCCAGCAGCCTCCTAGCGGGGGGTTCTAGCACAGATACGCAGTATTTT	CASSLLAGGSSTDTQYF
NA	TRBJ2-2	TRBD2	TRBV19	TGTGCCAGTAGAGGACTAGCTAACACCGGGGAGCTGTTTTTT	CASRGLANTGELFF
NA	TRBJ1-2	TRBD1	TRBV6-5	TGTGCCAGCAGCCGAGGACAGGGAGATGGCTACACCTTC	CASSRGQGDGYTF
NA	TRBJ1-4	NA	TRBV30	TGTGCTTACGGGTCCAGTGAAAAACTGTTTTTT	CAYGSSEKLFF
NA	TRBJ1-4	TRBD1	TRBV30	TGTGCCGGGGGGGACAGGGGGCTTGAAAAACTGTTTTTT	CAGGDRGLEKLFF
NA	TRBJ2-2	TRBD1	TRBV27	TGTGCCAGCAGTTTTGGGGACAGGGGAAACACCGGGGAGCTGTTTTTT	CASSFGDRGNTGELFF
NA	TRBJ1-1	NA	TRBV5-4	TGTGCCGGGGGCTCGAACACTGAAGCTTTCTTT	CAGGSNTEAFF
NA	TRBJ2-5	TRBD2	TRBV4-2	TGTGCCAGCAGCTCGGGACTAGCGGGGGAGACCCAGTACTTC	CASSSGLAGETQYF
NA	TRBJ2-5	TRBD2	TRBV30	TGTGCCTGGAGTCGACTAGCGGGCGGGGGGACCCAGTACTTC	CAWSRLAGGGTQYF